This note documents a single T cell receptor beta chain sequence. Its specificity is unknown. Described treatment: roughly 18 received Ad26.COV2.S at low or high dose, single or two shots; 5 received placebo; per-sample allocation not given. On day 63 after the first injection, vaccine and placebo recipients gave samples. An adult of 18-55 years in Boston served as donor. Clones were sequenced by immunoSEQ multiplex PCR, and TCRdb holds only the in-frame ones, with some missing. The data contain around 420,000 clones, more than 75% of them singletons. This entry belongs to a study of Ad26.COV2.S vaccination and SARS-CoV-2 variants. Overall study context: Intramuscular Ad26.COV2.S doses were given once or twice, 56 days apart.

The V end lost 7 bases, the J end lost 0 bases, and 14 bases lay between the germline ends. The germline CDR1 and CDR2 sequences are SEHNR and FQNEAQ (reference sequence). The CDR3 runs to 15 residues. General study points: Breadth and depth estimates from TCRs may understate total T cell responses.

The chain couples TRBV7-9 to TRBJ2-3, with D unclear. Sequences were derived from peripheral blood, sampled in a trial of Ad26.COV2.S vaccine versus placebo. This clonotype was sampled from a person between 18 and 59 years old who received the Ad26.COV2.S COVID-19 vaccine or a placebo. The CDR3, as DNA: TGTGCCAGCACCCCAGAAGGACGGAGCACAGATACGCAGTATTTT. This encodes CASTPEGRSTDTQYF.